The sequence of this TCR beta chain was determined in a study of beta chain features in type 1 diabetes. Trimming took 4 bases from V and 11 from J, leaving 15 bases between them. Germline V gives CDR1 DFQATT, CDR2 SNEGSKA (reference sequence). CDR3 length: 11 amino acids. Every isolated RNA sample was fully reverse transcribed, so sequencing captured expressed TCRB transcripts. Assay: immunoSEQ multiplex PCR; the TCRdb copy retains only in-frame clones and omits some. The table shows some 400,000 clones, with roughly 16% occurring only once. This clone showed up just a few times. The chain has TRBV20-1 and TRBJ2-7, with D possibly matching TRBD1 (5 bases). The sequence derives from a woman younger than 30 in good health. Sequences were obtained from naive CD4+ T cells from blood. CDR3 in amino acids: CSANIVGPEYF. Here the CDR3 DNA reads TGCAGTGCTAATATCGTGGGGCCAGAGTACTTC.